These 19 T cell receptor beta chains came from one sample sequenced in a study of blood T cell repertoires in COVID-19. The protocol was immunoSEQ multiplex PCR, while the TCRdb copy is restricted to in-frame clones and leaves out a portion. The sample has about 110,000 clones, under 85% seen once. The sample taken for sequencing was peripheral blood. The receptors were gathered from a woman in her 70s with acute or convalescent COVID-19.

The chain recombines TRBV11-2 with TRBJ2-1; a possible D gene is TRBD2 (5 bases). With 5 bases removed from V and 7 bases from J, the gap between germline ends came to 12 bases. Germline values: CDR1 SGHAT, CDR2 FQNNGV. CDR3 length: 13 residues. In nucleotides, the CDR3 is TGTGCCAGCAGCCTAGTCCGGGGTAATGAGCAGTTCTTC. Its protein product is CASSLVRGNEQFF. The full variable domain, rest sourced from reference TRBV11-2 and TRBJ2-1, is EAGVAQSPRYKIIEKRQSVAFWCNPISGHATLYWYQQILGQGPKLLIQFQNNGVVDDSQLPKDRFSAERLKGVDSTLKIQPAKLEDSAVYLCASSLVRGNEQFFGPGTRLTVL.

This clone came up once. The chain combines TRBV19 with TRBJ2-7; TRBD2 aligns across 8 bases. Germline V lookup: CDR1 LNHDA, CDR2 SQIVND (reference sequence). This CDR3 region has 13 residues. The trim removed 5 bases at V and 6 bases at J, leaving 6 bases unmatched. The chain's CDR3 is CASSPLSGGEQYF. CDR3 bases: TGTGCCAGTAGTCCCTTAAGCGGGGGCGAGCAGTACTTC.

The V gene is TRBV19, the J gene TRBJ2-5; D might be TRBD2 (6 bases). Germline assignment: CDR1 LNHDA and CDR2 SQIVND (reference sequence). V lost 8 bases, J lost 1 base, and 17 bases lay in between. This CDR3 comprises 15 residues. The CDR3 DNA is TGTGCCAGTGGGGGGTATCTAGTTTTCCAAGAGACCCAGTACTTC. Translated: CASGGYLVFQETQYF.

The gene calls are TRBV4-2 and TRBJ1-6, with 9 bases aligning to TRBD1. After removal of 0 bases from V and 9 bases from J, the junction contained 12 bases not matched to a gene. The CDR3 runs 18 residues. Per the germline V gene, CDR1 is LGHNA and CDR2 is YNFKEQ. CDR3 bases: TGTGCCAGCAGCCAAGAACATGTCGGGACAGGGATTGGTTCACCCCTCCACTTT. Translated, it gives CASSQEHVGTGIGSPLHF.

This clone was detected a few times. V usage is TRBV18 and J usage is TRBJ2-1, with 9 nucleotides matching TRBD2. Germline assignment: CDR1 KGHSH and CDR2 LQKENI. V was pared by 2 bases and J by 5 bases, with 7 bases of the junction left unmatched. CDR3 size: 16 residues. CDR3 residues: CASSPILAGFNNEQFF. Here the CDR3 DNA reads TGTGCCAGCTCACCAATCCTAGCGGGGTTTAACAATGAGCAGTTCTTC.

The DNA for the CDR3 is TGTGCCAGCACCTACCCGACTTTAGGAGCAAACTATGGCTACACCTTC. Its translation: CASTYPTLGANYGYTF. The gene calls are TRBV7-3 and TRBJ1-2; D unclear. The ends were cut back, 7 bases at V and 2 bases at J, with 20 bases in the middle. This CDR3 spans 16 amino acids. Germline values: CDR1 SGHTA, CDR2 FQGTGA.

V and J are TRBV29-1 and TRBJ2-1; TRBD1 is a possible D gene (6 bases). From germline, CDR1 is SQVTM and CDR2 ANQGSEA. CDR3 length: 14 residues. Trimming removed 7 bases at V and 8 bases at J, with 21 bases between. The CDR3 loop reads CSARANRASHEQFF. The CDR3 DNA is TGCAGCGCTCGAGCCAACAGGGCTAGCCATGAGCAGTTCTTC.

This sequence joins TRBV5-4 and TRBJ2-7, with TRBD2 matching 8 bases. The CDR3 is 14 residues long. Germline trimming cut 0 bases from V and 5 bases from J; bases unmatched to any gene: 4. Germline CDR1 SGHNT, CDR2 YYREEE (reference sequence). The CDR3 DNA reads TGTGCCAGCAGCTTGGCGGGAGGGGCCCACGAGCAGTACTTC. It translates to CASSLAGGAHEQYF. The whole variable domain, filled in from reference TRBV5-4 and TRBJ2-7, reads ETGVTQSPTHLIKTRGQQVTLRCSSQSGHNTVSWYQQALGQGPQFIFQYYREEENGRGNFPPRFSGLQFPNYSSELNVNALELDDSALYLCASSLAGGAHEQYFGPGTRLTVT.

The chain recombines TRBV18 with TRBJ2-3, with 13 nucleotides matching TRBD2. V was pared by 3 bases and J by 4 bases, with 4 bases of the junction left unmatched. Germline-derived CDR1 and CDR2 are KGHSH and LQKENI. The CDR3 loop spans 16 amino acids. CDR3: CASSPSTSGRADTQYF. The CDR3 DNA reads TGTGCCAGCTCACCCTCCACTAGCGGGAGGGCAGATACGCAGTATTTT.

The chain has TRBV5-1 and TRBJ1-3, with 9 bases identical to TRBD1. Trimming at V came to 5 bases and at J to 3 bases, leaving 3 bases not matched to a gene. The CDR3 runs 14 residues. CDR1 and CDR2 (germline): SGHRS, YFSETQ. Here the CDR3 DNA reads TGCGCCAGCAGTCGGGACAGGGTTGGAAACACCATATATTTT. It specifies CASSRDRVGNTIYF.

The chain is built from TRBV7-6 and TRBJ1-5; D possibly corresponds to TRBD1 (5 bases). Germline V gene sequence: CDR1 SGHVS, CDR2 FNYEAQ. The length of the CDR3 is 13 residues. V was cut by 5 bases and J by 6 bases, with 11 bases left in between. The CDR3 DNA reads TGTGCCAGCAGCCTATCCGGGGGTCAGCCCCAGCATTTT. Encoded protein: CASSLSGGQPQHF. The entire variable domain, with the rest obtained from reference TRBV7-6 and TRBJ1-5, is as follows: GAGVSQSPRYKVTKRGQDVALRCDPISGHVSLYWYRQALGQGPEFLTYFNYEAQQDKSGLPNDRFSAERPEGSISTLTIQRTEQRDSAMYRCASSLSGGQPQHFGDGTRLSIL.

V and J are TRBV5-1 and TRBJ2-1; TRBD2 matches 7 bases. The ends lost 3 bases at V and 8 bases at J; junction bases unmatched: 14. There are 16 residues in the CDR3. Germline V lookup: CDR1 SGHRS, CDR2 YFSETQ. The CDR3 sequence is CASSWQRDLSVDEQFF. The CDR3 DNA reads as TGCGCCAGCAGCTGGCAGCGGGATCTCAGTGTGGATGAGCAGTTCTTC.

This clone has a single count. An end of the junction does not agree with germline; a read error may underlie this. The chain recombines TRBV5-1 with TRBJ1-4; TRBD1 agrees at 8 bases. The CDR3 covers 13 residues. CDR1 is SGHRS and CDR2 is YFSETQ in the germline V gene. CDR3 coding DNA: TGCGCCAGCAGCGTTCAGGGGGCTGAAGAACTGTTTTTT. This gives the protein CASSVQGAEELFF.

J is TRBJ1-3 and V is TRBV28; possibly TRBD1 for D (6 bases). Germline assignment: CDR1 MDHEN and CDR2 SYDVKM. The CDR3 totals 15 residues. The V end was cut by 2 bases, the J end by 4 bases, with 12 bases between. CDR3 DNA: TGTGCCAGCAGTTTAAGTCTCCAGGGGGGAAACACCATATATTTT. It yields the protein CASSLSLQGGNTIYF.

This rearrangement joins TRBV7-3 to TRBJ1-6; weak D call: TRBD1 (5 bases). Germline loops: CDR1 SGHTA, CDR2 FQGTGA. Trimming took off 2 bases at V and 5 bases at J, with 10 bases between the two ends. The CDR3 has 15 amino acids. The CDR3: CASSLGAANNSPLHF. For the CDR3, the DNA is TGTGCCAGCAGCTTAGGGGCAGCTAATAATTCACCCCTCCACTTT.

This clone turned up a few times. V gene TRBV7-9 combines with J gene TRBJ1-1, with no clear D. V shed 7 bases and J shed 4 bases, with 19 bases lying between them. The germline V gene encodes CDR1 SEHNR and CDR2 FQNEAQ (reference sequence). This CDR3 region has 15 residues. The CDR3: CASTVELVGFTEAFF. The DNA for the CDR3 is TGTGCCAGCACCGTAGAGTTGGTTGGTTTCACTGAAGCTTTCTTT.

The chain employs TRBV3-1 (or the pseudogene TRBV3-2) and TRBJ2-7; 9 bases are a match to TRBD2. V gave up 0 bases and J gave up 4 bases; unmatched junction bases: 13. The CDR3 is made up of 18 amino acids. Germline lookup yields CDR1 LGHDT and CDR2 YNNKEL (reference sequence). CDR3: CASSQDCGVAGEYYEQYV. In DNA, the CDR3 is TGTGCCAGCAGCCAAGACTGTGGGGTAGCGGGGGAATATTACGAGCAGTACGTC.

The chain combines TRBV28 with TRBJ2-7, with TRBD1 matching over 9 bases. J gave up 2 bases and V 7 bases, and 6 bases lay outside the gene matches. The CDR3 has 14 residues. Germline V gene data show CDR1 as MDHEN and CDR2 as SYDVKM. CDR3 sequence reads: CASTRGTGTYEQYF. DNA for the CDR3: TGTGCCAGCACGAGGGGGACAGGGACCTACGAGCAGTACTTC.

V gene TRBV9 combines with J gene TRBJ2-5; D not resolved. Germline V gives CDR1 SGDLS, CDR2 YYNGEE. This CDR3 has 14 amino acids. Trimming shortened V by 0 bases and J by 3 bases, and 9 bases separated the two germline ends. This chain's CDR3 is CASSVAEAKETQYF. The CDR3 DNA follows: TGTGCCAGCAGCGTAGCAGAAGCGAAAGAGACCCAGTACTTC.